A selection of T cell receptor beta chains follows, all from one sample in a study of PD-L1 blockade in urothelial cancer. Some clones are missing from TCRdb's copy, which holds only in-frame ones; the method was immunoSEQ multiplex PCR. The repertoire has about 84,000 clones, about four fifths of them found once; the top ten carry approximately 9.5%. Specimen: PBMCs, collected around atezolizumab (anti-PD-L1) treatment. The receptor set was obtained from a man aged 70-80 years with urothelial cancer. CDR3s include the opening cysteine and the closing phenylalanine or tryptophan. Each record gives: J gene, D gene, V gene, clone size, CDR3 DNA, CDR3 protein. A D gene is named only where the DNA matches it firmly. The size field is filled for only some rows; it gives once, few, many or a size class.

TRBJ2-1 . TRBV4-2 . TGTGCCAGCAGCCAAGTGTCGGACAATGAGCAGTTCTTC CASSQVSDNEQFF
TRBJ1-2 TRBD1 TRBV10-3 . TGTGCCATCAGTTCCGACAGGGGCGATGGCTACACCTTC CAISSDRGDGYTF
TRBJ2-5 TRBD2 TRBV18 once TGTGCCAGCTCACCACCCGGACTAGCGGGAGAAGGGAACCAAGAGACCCAGTACTTC CASSPPGLAGEGNQETQYF
TRBJ1-1 . TRBV19 . TGTGCCAGTAGAGACGCTAGGAGAAGCACTGAAGCTTTCTTT CASRDARRSTEAFF
TRBJ2-5 . TRBV5-8 . TGTGCCAGCAGCTCCGGGTCCCGGCCAGGGCAAGAGACCCAGTACTTC CASSSGSRPGQETQYF
TRBJ1-2 TRBD1 TRBV6-5 . TGTGCCAGCAGTCAAAGGACAGGACGTGGCTACACCTTC CASSQRTGRGYTF
TRBJ2-5 . TRBV25-1 . TGTGCCAGCAGTGTTAGCCACATACAAGAGACCCAGTACTTC CASSVSHIQETQYF
TRBJ1-4 . TRBV29-1 . TGCAGCGTTACCGGCGGGGAAGCTGAAAAACTGTTTTTT CSVTGGEAEKLFF
TRBJ2-1 TRBD2 TRBV6-5 . TGTGCCAGCAGCCTAGCGGGAGGGCTCTACAATGAGCAGTTCTTC CASSLAGGLYNEQFF
TRBJ2-1 TRBD2 TRBV5-1 . TGCGCCAGCAGCCCCCGGGAGGACTACAATGAGCAGTTCTTC CASSPREDYNEQFF